A single sample is the source of the 23 T cell receptor beta chains below, sequenced in a study of identical twins. TCRdb re-called the 5' RACE reads with MiXCR, one entry per CDR3 protein. The sample has a few hundred thousand distinct CDR3 sequences, roughly 18% seen once. The sequenced material came from naive T cells sorted from blood. The receptors stem from a man over 45 in good health.

The chain employs TRBV5-1 and TRBJ1-1; no clear D gene. V lost 4 bases and J 14 bases, leaving 21 bases between the germline ends. CDR1 and CDR2 (germline): SGHRS, YFSETQ. This CDR3 region has 13 residues. The CDR3 nucleotides read TGCGCCAGCAGCCTTGATAGTGGCACGGTTCCCTTCTTT. Protein: CASSLDSGTVPFF.

This clonotype was seen ten or more times. This sequence joins TRBV4-3 and TRBJ1-4; D ambiguous. Between the trimmed V and J ends, which lost 0 bases and 8 bases, there was a span of 7 bases. Germline loops: CDR1 LGHNA, CDR2 YSLEER. This CDR3 contains 13 residues. Here the CDR3 reads CASSQDRGEKLFF. The CDR3, as DNA: TGCGCCAGCAGCCAAGATCGAGGAGAAAAACTGTTTTTT.

The sample holds many counts of this clonotype. The chain employs TRBV7-2 and TRBJ2-7; possibly TRBD1 or TRBD2 for D (5 bases each). Per germline, CDR1 SGHTA and CDR2 FQGNSA. V gave up 0 bases and J gave up 5 bases, with 11 bases separating them. This CDR3 region has 14 residues. The CDR3 DNA follows: TGTGCCAGCAGCTTAGCGAGGGACGTTGACGAGCAGTACTTC. It is translated as CASSLARDVDEQYF.

As concerns this clonotype: A junction boundary mismatches the germline segment, possibly from a read error. The gene calls are TRBV7-3 and TRBJ2-1, with TRBD2 matching 9 bases. CDR1 is SGHTA and CDR2 is FQGTGA in the germline V gene. The CDR3 contains 15 residues. The DNA of the CDR3 is TGTGCCAGCAGCTTAAGACTAGCGGCTTACAATGAGCTGTTCTTC. Protein sequence: CASSLRLAAYNELFF.

This clonotype was recorded at least ten times. The rearrangement links TRBV29-1 to TRBJ1-2; D not resolved. Germline V lookup: CDR1 SQVTM, CDR2 ANQGSEA. The CDR3 loop spans 11 amino acids. The V end was cut by 7 bases, the J end by 4 bases, with 10 bases between. In DNA form, the CDR3 reads TGCAGCGGAAAAGCTCTCTATGGCTACACCTTC. This gives the protein CSGKALYGYTF.

This clonotype was observed many times. The rearrangement joins TRBV4-1 to TRBJ1-5; a weak D match, TRBD1 (6 bases). V was cut by 4 bases and J by 6 bases, with 19 bases left in between. The CDR3 runs 16 residues. From germline, CDR1 is MGHRA and CDR2 YSYEKL. CDR3 sequence reads: CASSPGPFRGSQPQHF. The CDR3 region has the DNA TGCGCCAGCAGCCCGGGACCCTTCAGGGGTAGTCAGCCCCAGCATTTT.

This clonotype has ten or more counts. V and J are TRBV20-1 and TRBJ1-6; possible D gene TRBD1, 5 bases. Trimming removed 0 bases at V and 0 bases at J, with 9 bases between. The CDR3 consists of 16 residues. From germline, CDR1 is DFQATT and CDR2 SNEGSKA (reference sequence). The CDR3 loop is CSARDGGSSYNSPLHF. The CDR3 coding sequence is TGCAGTGCTAGAGATGGGGGAAGCTCCTATAATTCACCCCTCCACTTT.

This clonotype was recorded at least ten times. The chain is built from TRBV9 and TRBJ2-3, with TRBD2 identical over 8 bases. Germline V gene sequence: CDR1 SGDLS, CDR2 YYNGEE. The CDR3 runs 13 residues. With V trimmed by 5 bases and J by 4 bases, 3 bases remained unmatched. Here the CDR3 reads CASRAGEADTQYF. CDR3 coding DNA: TGTGCCAGCAGAGCGGGAGAGGCAGATACGCAGTATTTT.

This clonotype was recorded many times. The chain links TRBV29-1 to TRBJ2-7; D gene ambiguous. The ends were cut back, 3 bases at V and 9 bases at J, with 12 bases in the middle. The CDR3 contains 11 residues. Germline CDR1 is SQVTM and CDR2 is ANQGSEA. In DNA form, the CDR3 reads TGCAGCGTTGAGTACGGCGTCTCGCAGTACTTC. Protein product: CSVEYGVSQYF.

V usage is TRBV6-1 and J usage is TRBJ1-2, with 11 bases lining up with TRBD1. V was pared by 7 bases and J by 4 bases, with 14 bases of the junction left unmatched. The CDR3 spans 17 residues. Germline CDR1 is MNHNS and CDR2 is SASEGT. CDR3 amino acids: CASKQTGTGGFSYGYTF. The CDR3 DNA sequence: TGTGCCAGCAAGCAAACCGGGACAGGGGGATTTTCCTATGGCTACACCTTC.

This clonotype was picked up many times. The germline gene is not matched at one end of the junction; a read error may be the cause. The V call is TRBV6-1, the J call TRBJ1-2; D is perhaps TRBD1 (6 bases). The CDR3 sequence is 13 residues long. Germline V gives CDR1 MNHNS, CDR2 SASEGT. The CDR3 sequence is CASREGGFGGYTF. DNA of the CDR3: TGTGCCAGCAGGGAAGGGGGGTTTGGCGGCTACACCTTC.

This clonotype has ten or more counts. The chain employs TRBV20-1 and TRBJ2-2; 7 nucleotides agree with TRBD1. The CDR3 spans 17 residues. V lost 3 bases to trimming and J lost 2 bases; unmatched junction nucleotides: 12. CDR1 and CDR2 from the germline V gene are DFQATT and SNEGSKA (reference sequence). Written as DNA, the CDR3 is TGCAGTGCTAGCGAAGACTCCCGGACAGGAAACACCGGGGAGCTGTTTTTT. Its translation is CSASEDSRTGNTGELFF.

This clonotype was recorded at least ten times. This chain uses TRBV6-2 or TRBV6-3 with TRBJ2-1; 8 bases align to TRBD2. Trimming at V came to 8 bases and at J to 4 bases, leaving 7 bases not matched to a gene. CDR1 is MNHEY, CDR2 SVGEGT, per germline. The CDR3 covers 14 residues. The CDR3 nucleotides are TGTGCCAGCCTGACAGCGGGGGTTTACAATGAGCAGTTCTTC. Encoded protein: CASLTAGVYNEQFF.

There are many counts of this clonotype. The CDR3 region is CASSLLSRAGNTGELFF. The DNA for the CDR3 is TGTGCCAGCAGTTTATTGTCCAGGGCTGGGAACACCGGGGAGCTGTTTTTT. The rearrangement joins TRBV28 to TRBJ2-2, with D tentatively TRBD1 (5 bases). CDR1 MDHEN and CDR2 SYDVKM come from the germline V gene. The CDR3 spans 17 residues. Deletions cut 1 base from V and 1 base from J, with 13 bases between.

This clonotype came up a few times. The genes are TRBV6-5 and TRBJ1-1, with 7 bases that match TRBD1. The germline V gene encodes CDR1 MNHEY and CDR2 SVGAGI. The CDR3 runs to 15 residues. Unmatched junction bases numbered 9, after V lost 2 bases and J lost 6 bases. The CDR3 coding sequence is TGTGCCAGCAGTTACGGGGGACAGTCTTTCGCTGAAGCTTTCTTT. Encoded protein: CASSYGGQSFAEAFF.

This clonotype was picked up a small number of times. CDR3 region: CASRSPSGRSIRSTDTQYF. DNA for the CDR3: TGTGCCAGCAGATCCCCCAGCGGGAGGAGCATTCGCAGCACAGATACGCAGTATTTT. This chain joins TRBV3-1 and TRBJ2-3; 9 nucleotides align to TRBD2. V dropped 6 bases and J dropped 0; count of bases not matched to a gene: 16. The CDR3 runs 19 residues. CDR1 is LGHDT, CDR2 YNNKEL, per germline (reference sequence).

The chain employs TRBV27 and TRBJ2-7; no reliable D call. Trimming removed 3 bases from V and 0 bases from J, with 12 bases in between. This CDR3 spans 15 amino acids. Germline V CDR1 and CDR2: MNHEY, SMNVEV (reference sequence). This chain's CDR3 is CASSFLNNLSYEQYF. DNA of the CDR3: TGTGCCAGCAGTTTTCTAAATAACCTCTCCTACGAGCAGTACTTC.

This clonotype was seen many times. The chain couples TRBV9 to TRBJ2-2; no firm D call. The V gene lost 0 bases and the J gene lost 1 base, with 4 bases spanning the gap. In germline, CDR1 is SGDLS, CDR2 YYNGEE. The CDR3 covers 14 residues. In DNA form, the CDR3 reads TGTGCCAGCAGCGTAGCTGGGAACACCGGGGAGCTGTTTTTT. Translating gives CASSVAGNTGELFF.

This clonotype was found a few times. The chain has TRBV5-6 and TRBJ2-5, with D unresolved. Looked up from germline, CDR1 is SGHDT and CDR2 is YYEEEE. The CDR3 covers 14 residues. V lost 0 bases and J lost 4, with 10 bases in between. CDR3: CASSLELQGETQYF. Written as DNA, the CDR3 is TGTGCCAGCAGCTTGGAGTTACAAGGAGAGACCCAGTACTTC. The full variable domain, rest sourced from reference TRBV5-6 and TRBJ2-5, is DAGVTQSPTHLIKTRGQQVTLRCSPKSGHDTVSWYQQALGQGPQFIFQYYEEEERQRGNFPDRFSGHQFPNYSSELNVNALLLGDSALYLCASSLELQGETQYFGPGTRLLVL.

At least ten counts were recorded for this clonotype. The chain carries TRBV6-5 and TRBJ1-1; possible D gene TRBD1, 6 bases. The V gene's germline CDR1 is MNHEY and CDR2 SVGAGI. This CDR3 contains 12 residues. The germline V and J ends were trimmed by 9 bases and 4 bases, with 12 bases remaining between them. The chain's CDR3 is CASQGIGTEAFF. The CDR3 DNA is TGTGCCAGTCAGGGGATTGGCACTGAAGCTTTCTTT.

The J gene is TRBJ2-7, the V gene TRBV20-1; 11 bases line up with TRBD2. Trimming removed 5 bases from V and 2 bases from J; junction bases left unmatched: 11. The CDR3 totals 16 residues. CDR1 and CDR2 from the germline V gene are DFQATT and SNEGSKA (reference sequence). The CDR3 loop is CSALSISGRETYEQYF. The CDR3 nucleotides are TGCAGTGCTCTTTCAATTAGCGGGAGGGAAACCTACGAGCAGTACTTC.

This clonotype was observed a few times. The CDR3 DNA sequence: TGCGCCAGCAGCCCAGGGAATTCCTACGAGCAGTACTTC. Amino acid sequence: CASSPGNSYEQYF. The J gene is TRBJ2-7, the V gene TRBV5-1, with D possibly being TRBD1 (5 bases). V was pared by 4 bases and J by 1 base, with 9 bases between. This CDR3 spans 13 amino acids. Germline CDR1 SGHRS, CDR2 YFSETQ.

The chain recombines TRBV4-2 with TRBJ2-2, with 12 nucleotides matching TRBD2. CDR1 LGHNA and CDR2 YNFKEQ come from the germline V gene. The CDR3 is 16 residues long. Trimming removed 4 bases from V and 4 bases from J; junction bases left unmatched: 4. In nucleotides, the CDR3 is TGTGCCAGCAGCCCGATGACTAGCGGGGGCACCGGGGAGCTGTTTTTT. Translation: CASSPMTSGGTGELFF.